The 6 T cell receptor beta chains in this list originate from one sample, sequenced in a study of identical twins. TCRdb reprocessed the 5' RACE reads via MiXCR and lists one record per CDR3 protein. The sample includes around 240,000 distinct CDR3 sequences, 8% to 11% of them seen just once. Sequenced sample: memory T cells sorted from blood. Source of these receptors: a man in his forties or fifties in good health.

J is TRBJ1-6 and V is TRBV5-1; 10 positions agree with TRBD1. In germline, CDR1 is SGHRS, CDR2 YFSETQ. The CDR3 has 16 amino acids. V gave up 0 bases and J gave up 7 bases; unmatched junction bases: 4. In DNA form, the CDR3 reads TGCGCCAGCAGCTTGGTGATGGGACAGGGGAATTCACCCCTCCACTTT. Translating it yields CASSLVMGQGNSPLHF. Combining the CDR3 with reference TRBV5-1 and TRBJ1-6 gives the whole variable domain KAGVTQTPRYLIKTRGQQVTLSCSPISGHRSVSWYQQTPGQGLQFLFEYFSETQRNKGNFPGRFSGRQFSNSRSEMNVSTLELGDSALYLCASSLVMGQGNSPLHFGNGTRLTVT.

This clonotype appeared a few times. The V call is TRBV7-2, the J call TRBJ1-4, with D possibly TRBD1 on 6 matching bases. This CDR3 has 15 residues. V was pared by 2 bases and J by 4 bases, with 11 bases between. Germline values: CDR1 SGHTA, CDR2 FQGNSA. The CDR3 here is CASSLNRQVNEKLFF. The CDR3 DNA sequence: TGTGCCAGCAGCTTAAACCGACAGGTTAATGAAAAACTGTTTTTT.

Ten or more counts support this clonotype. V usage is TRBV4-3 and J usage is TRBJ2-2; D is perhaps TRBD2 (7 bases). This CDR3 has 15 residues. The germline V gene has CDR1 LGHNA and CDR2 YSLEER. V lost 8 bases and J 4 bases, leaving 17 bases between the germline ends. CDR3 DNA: TGCGCCAGCCGAAAGGGGGGGGCGGTCACCGGGGAGCTGTTTTTT. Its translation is CASRKGGAVTGELFF.

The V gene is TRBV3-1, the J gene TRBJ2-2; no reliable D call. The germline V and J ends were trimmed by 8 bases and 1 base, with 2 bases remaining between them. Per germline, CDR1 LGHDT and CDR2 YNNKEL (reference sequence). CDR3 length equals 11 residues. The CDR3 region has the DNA TGTGCCAGCCAGAACACCGGGGAGCTGTTTTTT. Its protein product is CASQNTGELFF.

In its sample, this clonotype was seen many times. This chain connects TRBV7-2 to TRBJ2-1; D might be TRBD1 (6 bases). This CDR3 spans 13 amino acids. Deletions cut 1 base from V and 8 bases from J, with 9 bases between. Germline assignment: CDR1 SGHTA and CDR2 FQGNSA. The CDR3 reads CASSLVRGDEQFF. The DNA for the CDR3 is TGTGCCAGCAGCTTAGTCAGGGGCGATGAGCAGTTCTTC.

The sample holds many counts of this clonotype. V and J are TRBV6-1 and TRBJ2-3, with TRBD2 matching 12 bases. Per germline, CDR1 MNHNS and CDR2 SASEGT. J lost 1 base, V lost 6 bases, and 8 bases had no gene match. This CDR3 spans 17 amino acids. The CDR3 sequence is CASRRSLAGGGTDTQYF. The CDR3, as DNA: TGTGCCAGCAGGAGATCACTAGCGGGAGGAGGCACAGATACGCAGTATTTT.